This T cell receptor beta chain was observed in a study of PD-1 blockade in classical Hodgkin lymphoma. Libraries were prepared by immunoSEQ multiplex PCR; TCRdb keeps only in-frame clonotypes and omits some of them. The sample lists about 15,000 clones, roughly 63% seen once, with roughly 7.6% in the top ten. Every patient had relapsed following autologous stem cell transplantation, and cohorts differed in brentuximab vedotin exposure. The material sequenced was peripheral blood mononuclear cells (PBMCs), taken before the second cycle of nivolumab. This TCR came from a human donor with classical Hodgkin lymphoma.

CDR3 amino acids: CASSLVTEGGYTF. The CDR3 DNA follows: TGTGCCAGCAGCTTAGTGACTGAGGGAGGCTACACCTTC. V gene TRBV7-9 combines with J gene TRBJ1-2; D ambiguous. This CDR3 has 13 amino acids. V was pared by 1 base and J by 8 bases, with 11 bases between. CDR1 is SEHNR and CDR2 is FQNEAQ in the germline V gene (reference sequence).